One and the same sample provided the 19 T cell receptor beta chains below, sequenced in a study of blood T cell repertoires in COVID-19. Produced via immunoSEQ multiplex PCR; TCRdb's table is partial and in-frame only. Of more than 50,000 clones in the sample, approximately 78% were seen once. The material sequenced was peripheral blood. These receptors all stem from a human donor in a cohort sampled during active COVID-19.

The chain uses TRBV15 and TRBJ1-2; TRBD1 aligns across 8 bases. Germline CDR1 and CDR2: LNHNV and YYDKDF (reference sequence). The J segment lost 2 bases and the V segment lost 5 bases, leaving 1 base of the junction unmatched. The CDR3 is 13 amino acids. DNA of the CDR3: TGTGCCACCAGCGACAGGGGAAACTATGGCTACACCTTC. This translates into CATSDRGNYGYTF.

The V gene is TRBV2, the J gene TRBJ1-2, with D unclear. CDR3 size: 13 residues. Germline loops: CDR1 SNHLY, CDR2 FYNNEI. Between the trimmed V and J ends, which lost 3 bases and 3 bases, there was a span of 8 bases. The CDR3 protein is CASSEWSYYGYTF. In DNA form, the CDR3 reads TGTGCCAGCAGTGAGTGGAGTTACTATGGCTACACCTTC.

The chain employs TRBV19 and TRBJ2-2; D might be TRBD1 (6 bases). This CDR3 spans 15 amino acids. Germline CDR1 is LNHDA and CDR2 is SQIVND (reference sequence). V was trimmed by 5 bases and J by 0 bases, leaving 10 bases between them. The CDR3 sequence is CASSPDRPNTGELFF. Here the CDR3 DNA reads TGTGCCAGTAGTCCAGACAGGCCGAACACCGGGGAGCTGTTTTTT.

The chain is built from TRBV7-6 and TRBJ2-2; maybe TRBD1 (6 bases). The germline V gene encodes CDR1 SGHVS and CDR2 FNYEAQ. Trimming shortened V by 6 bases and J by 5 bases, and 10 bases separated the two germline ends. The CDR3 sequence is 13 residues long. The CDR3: CASRVTGTGELFF. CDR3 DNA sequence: TGTGCCAGCAGGGTTACAGGGACCGGGGAGCTGTTTTTT. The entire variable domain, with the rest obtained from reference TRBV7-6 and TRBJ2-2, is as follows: GAGVSQSPRYKVTKRGQDVALRCDPISGHVSLYWYRQALGQGPEFLTYFNYEAQQDKSGLPNDRFSAERPEGSISTLTIQRTEQRDSAMYRCASRVTGTGELFFGEGSRLTVL.

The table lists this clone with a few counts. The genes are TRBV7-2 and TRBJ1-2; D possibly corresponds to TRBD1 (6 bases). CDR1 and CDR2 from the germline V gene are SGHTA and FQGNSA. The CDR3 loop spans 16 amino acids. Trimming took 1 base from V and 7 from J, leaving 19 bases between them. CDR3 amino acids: CASSLGTQGSLGGYTF. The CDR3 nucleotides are TGTGCCAGCAGCTTAGGGACCCAGGGGAGTTTGGGTGGCTACACCTTC.

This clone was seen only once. CDR3 amino acids: CASSARDRVIGELFF. The CDR3 DNA follows: TGCGCCAGCAGTGCCCGGGACAGGGTAATCGGGGAGCTGTTTTTT. The chain joins TRBV4-1 to TRBJ2-2, with 9 bases that match TRBD1. This CDR3 has 15 amino acids. Germline V gene lookup returns CDR1 MGHRA and CDR2 YSYEKL. After removal of 6 bases from V and 7 bases from J, the junction contained 9 bases not matched to a gene.

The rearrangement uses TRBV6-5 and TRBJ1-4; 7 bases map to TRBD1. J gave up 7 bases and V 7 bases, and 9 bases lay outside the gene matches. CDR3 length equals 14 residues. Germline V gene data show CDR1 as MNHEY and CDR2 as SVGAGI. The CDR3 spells CASTRQGIGEKLFF. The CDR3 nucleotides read TGTGCCAGCACCCGACAGGGCATAGGTGAAAAACTGTTTTTT.

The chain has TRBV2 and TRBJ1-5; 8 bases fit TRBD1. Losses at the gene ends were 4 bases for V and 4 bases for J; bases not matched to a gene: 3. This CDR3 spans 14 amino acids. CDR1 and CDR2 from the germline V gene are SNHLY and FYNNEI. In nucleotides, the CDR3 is TGTGCCAGCAGTGTCCAGGGGGCGAATCAGCCCCAGCATTTT. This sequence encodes CASSVQGANQPQHF. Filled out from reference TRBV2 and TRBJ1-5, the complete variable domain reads EPEVTQTPSHQVTQMGQEVILRCVPISNHLYFYWYRQILGQKVEFLVSFYNNEISEKSEIFDDQFSVERPDGSNFTLKIRSTKLEDSAMYFCASSVQGANQPQHFGDGTRLSIL.

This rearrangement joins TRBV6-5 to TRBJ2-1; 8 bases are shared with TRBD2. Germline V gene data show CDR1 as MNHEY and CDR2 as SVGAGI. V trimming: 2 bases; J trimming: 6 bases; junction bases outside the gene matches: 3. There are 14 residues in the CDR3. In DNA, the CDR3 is TGTGCCAGCAGTTACGTCGGGGGGGCCAATGAGCAGTTCTTC. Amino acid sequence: CASSYVGGANEQFF.

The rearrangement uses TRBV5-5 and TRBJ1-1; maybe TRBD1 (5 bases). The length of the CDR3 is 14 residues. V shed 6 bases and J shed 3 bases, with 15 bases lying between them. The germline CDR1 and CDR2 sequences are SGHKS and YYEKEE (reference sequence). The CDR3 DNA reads TGTGCCAGCAACGGGGGGATATGGGACACTGAAGCTTTCTTT. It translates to CASNGGIWDTEAFF.

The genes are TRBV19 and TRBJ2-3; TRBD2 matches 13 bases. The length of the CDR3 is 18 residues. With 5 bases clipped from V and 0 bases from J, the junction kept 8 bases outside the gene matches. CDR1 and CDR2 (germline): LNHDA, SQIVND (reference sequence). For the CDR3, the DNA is TGTGCCAGTAGTGCGACCTTGGGACTAGCGGGGAGCACAGATACGCAGTATTTT. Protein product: CASSATLGLAGSTDTQYF.

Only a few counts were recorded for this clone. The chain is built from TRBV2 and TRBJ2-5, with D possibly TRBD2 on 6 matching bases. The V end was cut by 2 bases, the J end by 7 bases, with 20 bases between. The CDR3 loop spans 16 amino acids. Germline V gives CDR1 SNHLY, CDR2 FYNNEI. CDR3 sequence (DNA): TGTGCCAGCAGTGAACCGCTACTAGCTGGGGTGGGGACCCAGTACTTC. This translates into CASSEPLLAGVGTQYF.

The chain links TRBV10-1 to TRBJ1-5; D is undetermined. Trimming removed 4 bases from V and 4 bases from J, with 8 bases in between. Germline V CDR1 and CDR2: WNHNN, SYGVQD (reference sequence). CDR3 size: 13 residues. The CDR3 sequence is CASSVGRNQPQHF. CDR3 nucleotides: TGCGCCAGCAGTGTTGGGAGAAATCAGCCCCAGCATTTT.

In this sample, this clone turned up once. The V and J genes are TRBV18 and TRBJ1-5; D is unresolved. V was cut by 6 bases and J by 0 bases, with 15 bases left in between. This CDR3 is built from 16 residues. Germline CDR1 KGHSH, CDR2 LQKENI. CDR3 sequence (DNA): TGTGCCAGCTCGTCCCGGGAACATGTTAGCAATCAGCCCCAGCATTTT. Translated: CASSSREHVSNQPQHF.

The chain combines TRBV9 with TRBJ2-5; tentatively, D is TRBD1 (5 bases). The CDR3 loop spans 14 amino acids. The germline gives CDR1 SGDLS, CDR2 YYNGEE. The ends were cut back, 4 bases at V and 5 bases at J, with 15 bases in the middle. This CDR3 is CASSPPGQSETQYF. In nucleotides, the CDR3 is TGTGCCAGCAGCCCCCCTGGACAATCTGAGACCCAGTACTTC.

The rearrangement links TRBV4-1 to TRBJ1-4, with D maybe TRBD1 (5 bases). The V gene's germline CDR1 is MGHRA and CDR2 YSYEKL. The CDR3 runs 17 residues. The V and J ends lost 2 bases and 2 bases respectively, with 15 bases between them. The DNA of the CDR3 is TGCGCCAGCAGCCAAATCCCTTCAGGGCCGACTAATGAAAAACTGTTTTTT. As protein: CASSQIPSGPTNEKLFF.

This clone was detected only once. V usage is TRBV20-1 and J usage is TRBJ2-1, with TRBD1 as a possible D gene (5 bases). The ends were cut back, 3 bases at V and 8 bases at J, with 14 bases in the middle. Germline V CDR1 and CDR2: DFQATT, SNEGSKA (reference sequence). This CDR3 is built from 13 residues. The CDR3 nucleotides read TGCAGTGCTAGTCCCTTAGGGGTCCATGAGCAGTTCTTC. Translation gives CSASPLGVHEQFF.

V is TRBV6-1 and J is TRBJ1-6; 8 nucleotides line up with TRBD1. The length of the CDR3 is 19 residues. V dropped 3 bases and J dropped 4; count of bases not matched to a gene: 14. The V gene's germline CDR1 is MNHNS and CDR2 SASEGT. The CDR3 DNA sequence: TGTGCCAGCAGTGACTACCGACCGGGACAGGCATCTTATAATTCACCCCTCCACTTT. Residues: CASSDYRPGQASYNSPLHF.

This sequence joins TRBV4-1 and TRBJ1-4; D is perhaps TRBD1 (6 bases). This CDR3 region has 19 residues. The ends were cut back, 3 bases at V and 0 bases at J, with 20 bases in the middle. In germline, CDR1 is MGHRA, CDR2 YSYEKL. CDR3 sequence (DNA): TGCGCCAGCAGCCAGGATCCAGGGGAGGGGTGGCCAACTAATGAAAAACTGTTTTTT. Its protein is CASSQDPGEGWPTNEKLFF.